This TCR beta chain was identified during a study of OX40 agonist ivuxolimab in advanced cancers. At the level of the study: Ivuxolimab, an antibody acting as an agonist of OX40 (CD134), was used to treat patients. Findings and limits, study-wide: Expanded clones were, on average, more numerous among CD8+ T cells than CD4+.

Produced via immunoSEQ multiplex PCR; TCRdb's table is partial and in-frame only. The data hold 85,000 to 130,000 clones, with 90% observed a single time. Germline V gene data show CDR1 as MDHEN and CDR2 as SYDVKM. The V gene end was trimmed by 4 bases and the J gene end by 6 bases; junction bases not matched to a gene: 6. The CDR3 length is 13 residues. Note on this clone: Its specificity is unknown.

Sample: CD4+ or CD8+ T cells sorted from blood, taken in a trial of the OX40 agonist ivuxolimab. The gene calls are TRBV28 and TRBJ2-7; 7 nucleotides agree with TRBD2. This TCR was sampled from an adult with an advanced solid tumor such as melanoma, head and neck, liver or kidney cancer. CDR3 in DNA: TGTGCCAGCAGTTCCCCGGGGGGAGGCGAGCAGTACTTC. It is translated as CASSSPGGGEQYF.